The count of the clone carrying this T cell receptor beta chain is one. The data were obtained in a study of blood T cell repertoires in COVID-19. As for the study in general: Sites in the United States, Italy and Spain provided acute and convalescent COVID-19 samples.

As processed by the authors: Scientists estimated how many nucleated cells there were by amplifying reference gene primers. Here immunoSEQ multiplex PCR was the method, and the copy in TCRdb shows in-frame clones only, minus some. The DNA was the basis for D and trimming; V, J and clone size are from that table. The repertoire includes 200,000 to 250,000 clones, under 85% of them detected once, and around 1.3% sits in the top ten. This CDR3 spans 16 amino acids. Germline-derived CDR1 and CDR2 are SNHLY and FYNNEI. V was cut by 1 base and J by 3 bases, with 12 bases left in between. Seattle's enrolled individuals joined amid active infection and were then monitored longitudinally.

V and J are TRBV2 and TRBJ2-2; TRBD1 is a possible D gene (5 bases). Source material: peripheral blood. This receptor was identified in a woman younger than 45 with COVID-19, enrolled during active disease. In DNA form, the CDR3 reads TGTGCCAGCAGTGAAGGGCAGGGTTTAGACACCGGGGAGCTGTTTTTT. Translation: CASSEGQGLDTGELFF.